This T cell receptor beta chain was recovered during a study of blood T cells in healthy people across ages. This clonotype was seen only once. V shed 6 bases and J shed 0 bases, with 11 bases lying between them. Germline V CDR1 and CDR2: SQVTM, ANQGSEA. The CDR3 extends over 13 amino acids. Sample-barcoded 5' priming and a J-beta primer mix drove a second PCR of about 6 to 12 cycles. MiXCR, applied by TCRdb to the 5' RACE reads, yields one record per CDR3 protein. The sample includes about 830,000 distinct CDR3 sequences, 55% to 65% seen only once; the top ten take 28%. A minimum of 5 micrograms of total RNA was extracted per sample.

Sequencing input: blood. The chain carries TRBV29-1 and TRBJ1-1; D is perhaps TRBD1 (5 bases). The clonotype was recovered from a man between 25 and 39 years old in good health. For the CDR3, the DNA is TGCAGCGTCGTCAGGGTCATGAACACTGAAGCTTTCTTT. It yields the protein CSVVRVMNTEAFF.